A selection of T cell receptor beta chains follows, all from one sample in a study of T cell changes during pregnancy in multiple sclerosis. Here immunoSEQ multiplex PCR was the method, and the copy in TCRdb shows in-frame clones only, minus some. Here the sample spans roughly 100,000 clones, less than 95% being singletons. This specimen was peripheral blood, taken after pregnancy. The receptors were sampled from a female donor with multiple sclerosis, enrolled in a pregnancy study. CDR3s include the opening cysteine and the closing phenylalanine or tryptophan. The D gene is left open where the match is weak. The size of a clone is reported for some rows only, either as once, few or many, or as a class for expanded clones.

TGCAGTGCTGGACAGGTTATCGAGCAGTACTTC | CSAGQVIEQYF | NA | TRBV20-1 | 11 | TRBD1 | TRBJ2-7
TGTGCCAGCAGCGCAGGACTAGCGGGCTACAATGAGCAGTTCTTC | CASSAGLAGYNEQFF | NA | TRBV9 | 15 | TRBD2 | TRBJ2-1
TGTGCCTGGAGTAAAACAGGGGTAGGGACTGGGGCCAACGTCCTGACTTTC | CAWSKTGVGTGANVLTF | once | TRBV30 | 17 | TRBD1 | TRBJ2-6
TGTGCCAGCAGTTATGGGAGGGAACACGAGCAGTACTTC | CASSYGREHEQYF | NA | TRBV6-6 | 13 | TRBD2 | TRBJ2-7
TGTGCCACCAACAGGGGGACAGGGGATGAAAAACTGTTTTTT | CATNRGTGDEKLFF | NA | TRBV19 | 14 | TRBD1 | TRBJ1-4
TGTGCCAGCAGCCCGTACAGGGGCCGGAACACTGAAGCTTTCTTT | CASSPYRGRNTEAFF | NA | TRBV5-4 | 15 | TRBD1 | TRBJ1-1
TGTGCTAGTGGTTTGGCCCTAGCGGGCCAACAAGAGACCCAGTACTTC | CASGLALAGQQETQYF | NA | TRBV12-5 | 16 | TRBD2 | TRBJ2-5
TGTGCCAGCAGTAACTCGGACAGAAATCAGCCCCAGCATTTT | CASSNSDRNQPQHF | NA | TRBV6-6 | 14 | NA | TRBJ1-5
TGCGCCAGCAGCTTGGCCTTGGGCCTATTTCAAGAGACCCAGTACTTC | CASSLALGLFQETQYF | NA | TRBV5-1 | 16 | NA | TRBJ2-5
TGTGCCAGCAGTTCCGGACAGGGTTGGTACGAGCAGTACTTC | CASSSGQGWYEQYF | NA | TRBV28 | 14 | TRBD1 | TRBJ2-7
TGTGCCAGCAGCTCCGGGGAGACCTACGAGCAGTACTTC | CASSSGETYEQYF | NA | TRBV7-9 | 13 | NA | TRBJ2-7
TGTGCCAGCAGTTTATCCCCAGGGGGCATCATTAAGGAGCAGTTCTTC | CASSLSPGGIIKEQFF | NA | TRBV28 | 16 | TRBD1 | TRBJ2-1
TGTGCCAGCTCACCGGGCAGTGGGAGCGAGCAGTACTTC | CASSPGSGSEQYF | NA | TRBV18 | 13 | NA | TRBJ2-7
TGTGCCAGCAGTTCCCTAGCGGGAGAAGGCAATGAGCAGTTCTTC | CASSSLAGEGNEQFF | NA | TRBV28 | 15 | TRBD2 | TRBJ2-1
TGTGCCAGCAGCTTCCGATGGGGCTCCAATCAGCCCCAGCATTTT | CASSFRWGSNQPQHF | NA | TRBV5-8 | 15 | NA | TRBJ1-5
TGTGCCAGTAGTCCCGGGACAGGGAACACTGAAGCTTTCTTT | CASSPGTGNTEAFF | NA | TRBV19 | 14 | TRBD1 | TRBJ1-1
TGTGCCAGCAGCGTAGCTGACAGGTTCCCTGGAAACACCATATATTTT | CASSVADRFPGNTIYF | once | TRBV9 | 16 | NA | TRBJ1-3
TGTGCCAGTAGTTACCTAGGACAGGCGAACACTGAAGCTTTCTTT | CASSYLGQANTEAFF | NA | TRBV19 | 15 | TRBD1 | TRBJ1-1
TGTGCCAGCAGCCCTCCAGGGTGGGGGGGCGGCGAAAAACTGTTTTTT | CASSPPGWGGGEKLFF | NA | TRBV9 | 16 | NA | TRBJ1-4
TGTGCCAGCAGCGCAAACAGGGGGCCCCCTGGAAACACCATATATTTT | CASSANRGPPGNTIYF | NA | TRBV7-8 | 16 | TRBD1 | TRBJ1-3
TGTGCCAGCAGTCCCAGTGGAGGGGGCTCTCTTTCTGGCTACACCTTC | CASSPSGGGSLSGYTF | NA | TRBV7-2 | 16 | TRBD1 | TRBJ1-2
TGTGCCAGCAGTGAGGAGTGGGCCGGGGAGCTGTTTTTT | CASSEEWAGELFF | NA | TRBV2 | 13 | NA | TRBJ2-2
TGTGCCAGCAGCTTGGCTAGCACTAGCACAGATACGCAGTATTTT | CASSLASTSTDTQYF | once | TRBV5-4 | 15 | NA | TRBJ2-3
TGTGCCAGCAGCCCATATTCCGGGGTGAACACTGAAGCTTTCTTT | CASSPYSGVNTEAFF | NA | TRBV4-2 | 15 | NA | TRBJ1-1
TGCGCCAGCAGCTTGGAACAGGGTAGCACAGATACGCAGTATTTT | CASSLEQGSTDTQYF | NA | TRBV5-1 | 15 | NA | TRBJ2-3
TGTGCCAGCAGCGGCCGGGAAAGCCCCTACAATGAGCAGTTCTTC | CASSGRESPYNEQFF | once | TRBV11-3 | 15 | NA | TRBJ2-1
TGTGCCACCAGCAGTATCAGGGACTCTGGAAACACCATATATTTT | CATSSIRDSGNTIYF | NA | TRBV15 | 15 | NA | TRBJ1-3
TGTGCCTGGGAGAGACTAGCTCCCGTGAGCTCCTACAATGAGCAGTTCTTC | CAWERLAPVSSYNEQFF | NA | TRBV30 | 17 | TRBD2 | TRBJ2-1
TGTGCCAGCAGTTTATCGATAACGGGCTACGAGCAGTACTTC | CASSLSITGYEQYF | NA | TRBV27 | 14 | NA | TRBJ2-7
TGTGCTAGTGGTTTGGCAGGGAACACTGAAGCTTTCTTT | CASGLAGNTEAFF | NA | TRBV12-5 | 13 | NA | TRBJ1-1
TGTGCCAGCAGTTTTGCGGGACCAAGGTATAGCAATCAGCCCCAGCATTTT | CASSFAGPRYSNQPQHF | NA | TRBV27 | 17 | NA | TRBJ1-5
TGTGCCAGCAGCCTCGGGGTAAACACCGGGGAGCTGTTTTTT | CASSLGVNTGELFF | NA | TRBV11-3 | 14 | NA | TRBJ2-2
TGTGCCAGCGTGGGAGGACTTCGGTACAATGAGCAGTTCTTC | CASVGGLRYNEQFF | NA | TRBV6-1 | 14 | NA | TRBJ2-1
TGTGCCAGCAGTGAACTAGCGGGAGGGCCGGACGAGCAGTACTTC | CASSELAGGPDEQYF | NA | TRBV2 | 15 | TRBD2 | TRBJ2-7
TGCGCCAGCAGCTTGGAAGCGGGAAAGAGCACAGATACGCAGTATTTT | CASSLEAGKSTDTQYF | NA | TRBV5-1 | 16 | TRBD2 | TRBJ2-3
TGCGCCAGCAGTCAAGGACAGCGGCGACAGCCCCAGCATTTT | CASSQGQRRQPQHF | NA | TRBV23-1 | 14 | NA | TRBJ1-5
TGTGCCACCAGTCAGGGTCGGGTTGCCAAAAACATTCAGTACTTC | CATSQGRVAKNIQYF | once | TRBV15 | 15 | NA | TRBJ2-4
TGTGCCAGCAGCCATACACGGGACAACTACGAGCAGTACTTC | CASSHTRDNYEQYF | NA | TRBV5-4 | 14 | NA | TRBJ2-7
TGCGCCAGCAGCACGGGACAGGTCGGTGGGGAGCTGTTTTTT | CASSTGQVGGELFF | NA | TRBV5-1 | 14 | TRBD1 | TRBJ2-2
TGTGCCAGCAGTGAAGGGACTAAACCAAAACTGTTTTTT | CASSEGTKPKLFF | NA | TRBV6-1 | 13 | NA | TRBJ1-4
TGTGCCAGCAGCGCTGGGGTCGGGACTAGCGGGAGACTTCCAGAGACCCAGTACTTC | CASSAGVGTSGRLPETQYF | once | TRBV9 | 19 | TRBD2 | TRBJ2-5
TGTGCCAGCAGGCCAGGACAGGGAAACTACAATGAGCAGTTCTTC | CASRPGQGNYNEQFF | NA | TRBV28 | 15 | TRBD1 | TRBJ2-1
TGTGCCAGCAGTTTGCCCCTTCTAGCGGGAGGGCCTAATGAGCAGTTCTTC | CASSLPLLAGGPNEQFF | NA | TRBV27 | 17 | TRBD2 | TRBJ2-1
TGCGCCAGCAGCTTGGATCGCCTAGCGGGGGATAGACATTCCTACGAGCAGTACTTC | CASSLDRLAGDRHSYEQYF | NA | TRBV5-1 | 19 | TRBD2 | TRBJ2-7